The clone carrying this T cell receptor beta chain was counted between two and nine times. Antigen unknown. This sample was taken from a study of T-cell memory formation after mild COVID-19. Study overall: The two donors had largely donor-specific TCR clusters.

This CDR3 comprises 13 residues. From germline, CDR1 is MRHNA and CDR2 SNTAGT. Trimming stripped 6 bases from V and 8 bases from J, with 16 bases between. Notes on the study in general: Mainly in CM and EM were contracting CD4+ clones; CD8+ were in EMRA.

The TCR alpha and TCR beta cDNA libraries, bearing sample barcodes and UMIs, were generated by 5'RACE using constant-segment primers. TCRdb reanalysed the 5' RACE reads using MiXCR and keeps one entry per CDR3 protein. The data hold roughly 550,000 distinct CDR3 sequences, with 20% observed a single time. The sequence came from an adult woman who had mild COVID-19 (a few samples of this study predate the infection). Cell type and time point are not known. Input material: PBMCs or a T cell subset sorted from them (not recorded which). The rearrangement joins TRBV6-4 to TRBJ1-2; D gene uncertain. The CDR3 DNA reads TGTGCCAGCAGCCCTAACAGAAACTTGGGCTACACCTTC. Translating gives CASSPNRNLGYTF.